Below are 22 T cell receptor beta chains sequenced from a single sample in a study of T cell responses to AZD1222 COVID-19 vaccine. Generated by immunoSEQ multiplex PCR, the TCRdb table keeps only in-frame clones and is missing some. The table records about 86,000 clones, 89% of them present only once. The sequencing here drew on peripheral blood, taken 28 days after the second AZD1222 dose. These receptors all stem from an adult who received the AZD1222 COVID-19 vaccine.

This clone was recorded only once. The chain employs TRBV14 and TRBJ2-2, with D uncertain. Trimming took off 4 bases at V and 4 bases at J, with 13 bases between the two ends. Per germline, CDR1 SGHDN and CDR2 FVKESK. The CDR3 covers 15 residues. CDR3 coding DNA: TGTGCCAGCAGCCCTCATGAGTTTAGCACCGGGGAGCTGTTTTTT. It encodes CASSPHEFSTGELFF. Filled out from reference TRBV14 and TRBJ2-2, the complete variable domain reads EAGVTQFPSHSVIEKGQTVTLRCDPISGHDNLYWYRRVMGKEIKFLLHFVKESKQDESGMPNNRFLAERTGGTYSTLKVQPAELEDSGVYFCASSPHEFSTGELFFGEGSRLTVL.

V gene TRBV4-1 combines with J gene TRBJ2-1, with D perhaps matching TRBD1 (6 bases). CDR3 length: 15 residues. The germline CDR1 and CDR2 sequences are MGHRA and YSYEKL. Trimming removed 7 bases from V and 8 bases from J, with 21 bases in between. The DNA for the CDR3 is TGCGCCAGCAAAACTCGGGACACATCGGACCATGAGCAGTTCTTC. Translated: CASKTRDTSDHEQFF.

This clone came up once. The genes are TRBV14 and TRBJ1-3; D is ambiguous. The CDR3 loop spans 16 amino acids. Germline V lookup: CDR1 SGHDN, CDR2 FVKESK. V was cut by 5 bases and J by 0 bases, with 14 bases left in between. The CDR3 coding sequence is TGTGCCAGCAGCAAGGCTTTATTGCTCTCTGGAAACACCATATATTTT. This gives the protein CASSKALLLSGNTIYF.

This CDR3 reads CASSGELYGYTF. DNA of the CDR3: TGTGCCAGCAGCGGGGAACTCTATGGCTACACCTTC. The chain is built from TRBV5-4 and TRBJ1-2; D gene uncertain. V shed 4 bases and J shed 4 bases, with 8 bases lying between them. CDR3 size: 12 residues. The germline gives CDR1 SGHNT, CDR2 YYREEE (reference sequence).

The chain couples TRBV6-1 to TRBJ1-1; D gene ambiguous. V was trimmed by 1 base and J by 10 bases, leaving 7 bases between them. The V gene's germline CDR1 is MNHNS and CDR2 SASEGT. The CDR3 contains 11 residues. The CDR3 is CASSEDLVAFF. Here the CDR3 DNA reads TGTGCCAGCAGTGAAGATTTGGTAGCTTTCTTT.

The CDR3 sequence: CASTPWGDGHNEQFF. CDR3 nucleotides: TGTGCCAGCACCCCCTGGGGGGACGGTCACAATGAGCAGTTCTTC. This chain uses TRBV6-5 with TRBJ2-1; D possibly corresponds to TRBD2 (6 bases). There are 15 residues in the CDR3. V dropped 7 bases and J dropped 5 bases, with 18 bases sitting between them. CDR1 and CDR2 from the germline V gene are MNHEY and SVGAGI.

The chain employs TRBV4-1 and TRBJ2-2, with D possibly matching TRBD2 (5 bases). The CDR3 totals 16 residues. Germline loops: CDR1 MGHRA, CDR2 YSYEKL. V dropped 0 bases and J dropped 2 bases, with 10 bases sitting between them. CDR3 loop: CASSQDAGVNTGELFF. CDR3 DNA sequence: TGCGCCAGCAGCCAAGATGCGGGCGTCAACACCGGGGAGCTGTTTTTT.

The rearrangement links TRBV2 to TRBJ2-2, with unresolved D. The CDR3 loop spans 14 amino acids. The germline V gene has CDR1 SNHLY and CDR2 FYNNEI. Trimming cost V 2 bases and J 2 bases, with 6 bases left between them. The CDR3 loop reads CASSEFSNTGELFF. The CDR3 region has the DNA TGTGCCAGCAGTGAATTTAGCAACACCGGGGAGCTGTTTTTT.

V usage is TRBV6-2 or TRBV6-3 and J usage is TRBJ2-1; 8 nucleotides match TRBD2. Germline loops: CDR1 MNHEY, CDR2 SVGEGT. V lost 5 bases and J lost 14; bases outside the gene matches: 5. The CDR3 is 11 amino acids. CDR3 loop: CASSTGGPKFF. CDR3 DNA: TGTGCCAGCAGTACGGGGGGGCCCAAGTTCTTC.

This clone was picked up one time. This sequence joins TRBV25-1 and TRBJ2-3; no definite D call. Germline CDR1 reads MGHDK; CDR2 reads SYGVNS. The CDR3 covers 16 residues. Trimming removed 2 bases at V and 1 base at J, with 13 bases between. Written as DNA, the CDR3 is TGTGCCAGCAGTGAACCACTTGCGCCGGGCACAGATACGCAGTATTTT. Protein product: CASSEPLAPGTDTQYF.

V and J are TRBV20-1 and TRBJ1-2, with D possibly being TRBD1 (5 bases). The V gene lost 3 bases and the J gene lost 4 bases, with 15 bases spanning the gap. Germline V lookup: CDR1 DFQATT, CDR2 SNEGSKA (reference sequence). The CDR3 sequence is 14 residues long. CDR3 in amino acids: CSASAGRELYGYTF. In DNA form, the CDR3 reads TGCAGTGCTAGTGCTGGCAGGGAGCTCTATGGCTACACCTTC.

The rearrangement uses TRBV4-2 and TRBJ2-7; D might be TRBD1 (6 bases). The germline CDR1 and CDR2 sequences are LGHNA and YNFKEQ. V was pared by 0 bases and J by 3 bases, with 15 bases between. This CDR3 comprises 16 residues. The CDR3 nucleotides read TGTGCCAGCAGCCAAGAAGGCCAGGGGTTCGGCTACGAGCAGTACTTC. Encoded protein: CASSQEGQGFGYEQYF.

This clone appeared a few times. This chain links TRBV5-6 with TRBJ1-1; weak D call: TRBD1 (5 bases). CDR3 size: 14 residues. Trimming cost V 0 bases and J 3 bases, with 9 bases left between them. CDR1 is SGHDT, CDR2 YYEEEE, per germline. The CDR3 reads CASSLVDSYTEAFF. CDR3 in DNA: TGTGCCAGCAGCTTGGTCGACAGCTACACTGAAGCTTTCTTT. Looking up the rest from reference TRBV5-6 and TRBJ1-1 gives the full variable domain: DAGVTQSPTHLIKTRGQQVTLRCSPKSGHDTVSWYQQALGQGPQFIFQYYEEEERQRGNFPDRFSGHQFPNYSSELNVNALLLGDSALYLCASSLVDSYTEAFFGQGTRLTVV.

V usage is TRBV9 and J usage is TRBJ2-7; 10 bases align to TRBD2. The CDR3 spans 15 residues. V gave up 0 bases and J gave up 0 bases; unmatched junction bases: 0. Germline CDR1 reads SGDLS; CDR2 reads YYNGEE. In nucleotides, the CDR3 is TGTGCCAGCAGCGTAGGGACTAGCGGCTCCTACGAGCAGTACTTC. This codes for CASSVGTSGSYEQYF.

This sequence joins TRBV21-1 and TRBJ2-2; the D call of TRBD1 is as the table states it, not checked on the DNA. TRBV21-1 has pseudogene status. CDR3 length: 16 amino acids. The chain's CDR3 is CASSKASQGHTGELFF. The CDR3 DNA follows: TGTGCCAGCAGCAAAGCCTCCCAGGGCCACACCGGGGAGCTGTTTTTT.

This chain uses TRBV19 with TRBJ2-2; 7 nucleotides agree with TRBD2. Germline V gene lookup returns CDR1 LNHDA and CDR2 SQIVND (reference sequence). After removal of 6 bases from V and 5 bases from J, the junction contained 12 bases not matched to a gene. The length of the CDR3 is 16 residues. The CDR3, as DNA: TGTGCCAGTAGCACGGGGAGGGAGGTGTGGACCGGGGAGCTGTTTTTT. It yields the protein CASSTGREVWTGELFF.

The chain recombines TRBV9 with TRBJ1-2, with a tentative D call TRBD1 (6 bases). Germline V gene lookup returns CDR1 SGDLS and CDR2 YYNGEE. Trimming cost V 0 bases and J 5 bases, with 17 bases left between them. This CDR3 contains 16 residues. The CDR3 region is CASSVEGQRGGYGYTF. CDR3 DNA: TGTGCCAGCAGCGTAGAAGGACAGCGCGGGGGGTATGGCTACACCTTC.

The chain carries TRBV24-1 and TRBJ2-2; 10 bases align to TRBD2. V shed 5 bases, J shed 4 bases, and the junction held 9 bases outside the gene matches. The CDR3 length is 17 residues. Germline V CDR1 and CDR2: KGHDR, SFDVKD. DNA for the CDR3: TGTGCCACCAGTGGTCTCAGCGGGGGGGCGGGCACCGGGGAGCTGTTTTTT. Translating gives CATSGLSGGAGTGELFF.

The chain is built from TRBV29-1 and TRBJ2-5, with a tentative D call TRBD2 (6 bases). V was shortened by 7 bases and J by 3 bases, with 9 bases between the two germline ends. Germline V gene data show CDR1 as SQVTM and CDR2 as ANQGSEA. This CDR3 is built from 11 residues. CDR3 sequence reads: CSGLEKETQYF. DNA of the CDR3: TGCAGCGGACTAGAGAAAGAGACCCAGTACTTC.

V gene TRBV6-6 combines with J gene TRBJ1-4; D not certain. Germline CDR1 and CDR2: MNHNY and SVGAGI (reference sequence). This CDR3 is built from 16 residues. V lost 3 bases, J lost 0 bases, and 11 bases lay in between. For the CDR3, the DNA is TGTGCCAGCAGTTATTTACCCACGGCAACTAATGAAAAACTGTTTTTT. It specifies CASSYLPTATNEKLFF.

This clone occurred once. The chain couples TRBV28 to TRBJ1-2; weak D call: TRBD1 (6 bases). V lost 5 bases to trimming and J lost 7 bases, with 32 bases between them. The CDR3 totals 19 residues. Germline V gives CDR1 MDHEN, CDR2 SYDVKM. Here the CDR3 DNA reads TGTGCCAGCAGTCTCACCACACCATTTAGTGGACAGAACTCAGGTGGCTACACCTTC. Protein sequence: CASSLTTPFSGQNSGGYTF.

J is TRBJ2-3 and V is TRBV6-5; TRBD2 matches 7 bases. CDR3 length equals 13 residues. Germline loops: CDR1 MNHEY, CDR2 SVGAGI. V trimming: 8 bases; J trimming: 2 bases; junction bases outside the gene matches: 4. The CDR3 bases are TGTGCCAGCCGGGAGGTAAACACAGATACGCAGTATTTT. It specifies CASREVNTDTQYF.